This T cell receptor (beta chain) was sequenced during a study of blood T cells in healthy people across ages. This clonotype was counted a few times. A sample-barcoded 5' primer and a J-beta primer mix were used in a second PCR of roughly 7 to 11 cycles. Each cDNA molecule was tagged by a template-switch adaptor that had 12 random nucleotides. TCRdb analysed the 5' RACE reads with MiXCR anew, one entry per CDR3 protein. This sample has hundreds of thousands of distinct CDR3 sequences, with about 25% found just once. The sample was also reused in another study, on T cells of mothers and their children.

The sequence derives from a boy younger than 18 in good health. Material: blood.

In DNA, the CDR3 is TGTGCCAGCAAGCATCCTGGGAATGAGCAGTTCTTC. Protein sequence: CASKHPGNEQFF. The V gene is TRBV3-1, the J gene TRBJ2-1; D unclear. V was trimmed by 7 bases and J by 7 bases, leaving 11 bases between them. Per the germline V gene, CDR1 is LGHDT and CDR2 is YNNKEL (reference sequence). The CDR3 is 12 residues long.